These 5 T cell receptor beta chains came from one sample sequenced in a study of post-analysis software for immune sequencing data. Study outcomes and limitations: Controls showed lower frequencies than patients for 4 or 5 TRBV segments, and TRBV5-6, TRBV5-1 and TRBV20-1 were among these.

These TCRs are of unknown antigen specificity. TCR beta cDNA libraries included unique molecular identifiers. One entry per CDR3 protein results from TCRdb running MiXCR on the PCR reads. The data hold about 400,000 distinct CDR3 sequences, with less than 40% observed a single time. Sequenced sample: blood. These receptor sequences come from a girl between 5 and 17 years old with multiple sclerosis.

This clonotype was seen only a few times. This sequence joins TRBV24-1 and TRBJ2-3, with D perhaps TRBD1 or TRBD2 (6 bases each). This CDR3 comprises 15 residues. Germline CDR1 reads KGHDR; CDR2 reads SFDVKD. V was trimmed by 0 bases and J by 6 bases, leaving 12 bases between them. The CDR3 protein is CATSDLRGTRDTQYF. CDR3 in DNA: TGTGCCACCAGTGATTTGCGGGGGACAAGGGATACGCAGTATTTT.

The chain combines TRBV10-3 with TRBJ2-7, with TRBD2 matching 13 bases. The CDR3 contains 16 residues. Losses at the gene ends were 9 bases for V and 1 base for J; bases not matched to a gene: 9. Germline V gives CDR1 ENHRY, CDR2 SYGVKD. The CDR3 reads CAILTRTSGGSYEQYF. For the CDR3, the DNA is TGTGCCATTCTTACCCGGACTAGCGGGGGTTCCTACGAGCAGTACTTC.

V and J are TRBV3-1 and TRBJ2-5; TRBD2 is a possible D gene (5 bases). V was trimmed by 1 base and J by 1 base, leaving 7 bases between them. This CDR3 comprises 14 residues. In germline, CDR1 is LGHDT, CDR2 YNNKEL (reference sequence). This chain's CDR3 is CASSQVGLQETQYF. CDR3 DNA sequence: TGTGCCAGCAGCCAAGTAGGACTCCAAGAGACCCAGTACTTC.

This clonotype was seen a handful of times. In DNA, the CDR3 is TGTGCCAGCAGCGTAGAGGTCAGCAAGGGGACCCAGTACTTC. The encoded protein is CASSVEVSKGTQYF. The genes are TRBV9 and TRBJ2-5, with D unclear. The germline CDR1 and CDR2 sequences are SGDLS and YYNGEE. The CDR3 loop spans 14 amino acids. Trimming left V 0 bases short and J 7 bases short, with 13 bases between.

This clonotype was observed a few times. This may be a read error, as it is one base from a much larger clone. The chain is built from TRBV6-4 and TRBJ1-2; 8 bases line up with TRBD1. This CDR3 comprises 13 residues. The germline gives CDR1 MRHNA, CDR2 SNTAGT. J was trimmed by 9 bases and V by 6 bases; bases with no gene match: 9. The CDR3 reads CASSLTGGGSYTF. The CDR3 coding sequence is TGTGCCAGCAGCTTAACAGGGGGTGGTAGCTACACCTTC.